Each of the 24 T cell receptor beta chains below was sequenced from the same sample in a study of T cells in Graves' hyperthyroidism and ophthalmopathy. What was amplified from RNA transcripts were TCR beta CDR3 regions. HTBI primers were used for first-round RT-PCR of the TCR CDR3. TCRdb analysed the multiplex PCR reads with MiXCR anew, one entry per CDR3 protein. The sample records some 350,000 distinct CDR3 sequences, roughly 15% being singletons. Material: blood. The receptors originated from a woman aged 40 to 50 with Graves' ophthalmopathy.

This clonotype occurred a few times. The chain carries TRBV7-9 and TRBJ2-7, with TRBD1 matching 7 bases. V shed 5 bases and J 3 bases; nucleotides not matched to a gene: 10. Looked up from germline, CDR1 is SEHNR and CDR2 is FQNEAQ (reference sequence). The CDR3 has 15 amino acids. In nucleotides, the CDR3 is TGTGCCAGCAGCATATGGGACAGAGGGCTCTACGAGCAGTACTTC. Its protein is CASSIWDRGLYEQYF.

This clonotype was counted ten times or more. The chain combines TRBV5-1 with TRBJ1-1; 8 nucleotides align to TRBD1. Trimming took 4 bases from V and 7 from J; bases not matched to a gene: 12. The CDR3 consists of 15 residues. The germline gives CDR1 SGHRS, CDR2 YFSETQ. CDR3 nucleotide sequence: TGCGCCAGCAGCAGTACCGGGACAGGCGGTGGTGAAGCTTTCTTT. Translating it yields CASSSTGTGGGEAFF.

Ten or more counts support this clonotype. Written as DNA, the CDR3 is TGTGCCAGCAGCGAGGACAGGGGGCGTAATGAAAAACTGTTTTTT. The encoded protein is CASSEDRGRNEKLFF. The chain combines TRBV2 with TRBJ1-4; 11 bases are a match to TRBD1. Germline assignment: CDR1 SNHLY and CDR2 FYNNEI. J was trimmed by 4 bases and V by 6 bases; bases with no gene match: 4. The CDR3 loop spans 15 amino acids. The full variable domain, rest sourced from reference TRBV2 and TRBJ1-4, is EPEVTQTPSHQVTQMGQEVILRCVPISNHLYFYWYRQILGQKVEFLVSFYNNEISEKSEIFDDQFSVERPDGSNFTLKIRSTKLEDSAMYFCASSEDRGRNEKLFFGSGTQLSVL.

V gene TRBV4-1 combines with J gene TRBJ2-7; D possibly corresponds to TRBD1 (5 bases). This CDR3 has 15 amino acids. Germline-derived CDR1 and CDR2 are MGHRA and YSYEKL. Trimming cost V 4 bases and J 0 bases, with 13 bases left between them. The chain's CDR3 is CASSPTERISYEQYF. In nucleotides, the CDR3 is TGCGCCAGCAGCCCGACAGAGAGAATCTCCTACGAGCAGTACTTC.

As regards this clonotype: A much larger clone lies one base from this, so it may be a read error. The gene calls are TRBV7-8 and TRBJ2-3; 8 nucleotides line up with TRBD2. CDR3 size: 15 residues. Germline V CDR1 and CDR2: SGHVS, FQNEAQ. CDR3 in DNA: TGTGCCAGCAGCCAACAAGCGGGGGTGGCAGATATGCAGTATTTT. It encodes CASSQQAGVADMQYF. The entire variable domain, with the rest obtained from reference TRBV7-8 and TRBJ2-3, is as follows: GAGVSQSPRYKVAKRGQDVALRCDPISGHVSLFWYQQALGQGPEFLTYFQNEAQLDKSGLPSDRFFAERPEGSVSTLKIQRTQQEDSAVYLCASSQQAGVADMQYFGPGTRLTVL.

This clonotype came up a few times. The DNA for the CDR3 is TGTGCCAGCAGCCACATATTAGATTCTAATTCACCCCTCCACTTT. This gives the protein CASSHILDSNSPLHF. The V and J genes are TRBV14 and TRBJ1-6; D remains ambiguous. CDR3 length equals 15 residues. V lost 3 bases to trimming and J lost 6 bases, with 12 bases between them. The germline CDR1 and CDR2 sequences are SGHDN and FVKESK.

This clonotype was recorded many times. This sequence joins TRBV7-9 and TRBJ1-2; D call uncertain. Trimming pared 3 bases from V and 2 bases from J, leaving 13 bases between. The CDR3 is 15 amino acids. Per germline, CDR1 SEHNR and CDR2 FQNEAQ (reference sequence). The DNA of the CDR3 is TGTGCCAGCAGCTTCATTACTACAGCAAACTATGGCTACACCTTC. Amino acids: CASSFITTANYGYTF.

This clonotype was seen a handful of times. The V call is TRBV4-1, the J call TRBJ2-1; 12 nucleotides agree with TRBD2. The CDR3 sequence is 20 residues long. Looked up from germline, CDR1 is MGHRA and CDR2 is YSYEKL. V gave up 4 bases and J gave up 4 bases; unmatched junction bases: 17. The DNA for the CDR3 is TGCGCCAGCAGCCCGTCCGGGAGGGCTAGCGGGAGGGTTGGATACAATGAGCAGTTCTTC. It specifies CASSPSGRASGRVGYNEQFF.

The chain is built from TRBV6-4 and TRBJ2-2, with D possibly being TRBD1 or TRBD2 (6 bases each). Germline CDR1 and CDR2: MRHNA and SNTAGT. V was cut by 6 bases and J by 8 bases, with 13 bases left in between. This CDR3 has 13 residues. The CDR3 loop is CASRGTSGGELFF. The CDR3 DNA sequence: TGTGCCAGCAGAGGGACAAGCGGGGGGGAGCTGTTTTTT.

This clonotype was seen at least ten times. V usage is TRBV11-2 and J usage is TRBJ2-1, with 9 bases lining up with TRBD2. CDR3 length: 15 amino acids. CDR1 is SGHAT and CDR2 is FQNNGV in the germline V gene. The trim removed 4 bases at V and 8 bases at J, leaving 9 bases unmatched. The CDR3 loop reads CASSYRLAGIHEQFF. In DNA, the CDR3 is TGTGCCAGCAGCTATAGGCTAGCGGGAATCCATGAGCAGTTCTTC.

CDR3 DNA: TGTGCCAGCAGCTCCCCCAGGGTTTCGGGGGAAGAGACCCAGTACTTC. Translated: CASSSPRVSGEETQYF. This chain connects TRBV7-8 to TRBJ2-5; weak D call: TRBD2 (6 bases). Germline-derived CDR1 and CDR2 are SGHVS and FQNEAQ. Trimming cost V 4 bases and J 3 bases, with 18 bases left between them. The CDR3 has 16 amino acids.

The sample holds many counts of this clonotype. The chain recombines TRBV27 with TRBJ2-7; the D gene is possibly TRBD1 (5 bases). CDR3 length: 14 residues. V was pared by 3 bases and J by 0 bases, with 9 bases between. CDR1 is MNHEY, CDR2 SMNVEV, per germline (reference sequence). CDR3: CASSLGRASYEQYF. DNA of the CDR3: TGTGCCAGCAGTTTGGGCAGGGCCTCCTACGAGCAGTACTTC.

The chain links TRBV30 to TRBJ1-4, with TRBD1 as a possible D gene (6 bases). CDR3 length: 17 residues. Trimming stripped 3 bases from V and 5 bases from J, with 22 bases between. Germline V gene sequence: CDR1 GTSNPN, CDR2 SVGIG (reference sequence). CDR3 residues: CAWRKGGRSSGNEKLFF. In nucleotides, the CDR3 is TGTGCCTGGAGAAAAGGGGGGAGGAGTTCGGGGAATGAAAAACTGTTTTTT.

The sample holds many counts of this clonotype. A much larger clone lies a single base off, so this may be a read error. The V gene is TRBV16, the J gene TRBJ1-5; 9 nucleotides agree with TRBD1. Germline trimming cut 4 bases from V and 4 bases from J; bases unmatched to any gene: 2. The CDR3 has 14 amino acids. Germline V gives CDR1 KGHSY, CDR2 FQNENV. The CDR3 DNA sequence: TGTGCCAGCAGCCTCGGGACAGGGAATCAGCCCCAGCATTTT. It is translated as CASSLGTGNQPQHF.

In its sample, this clonotype was seen a few times. The genes are TRBV6-1 and TRBJ1-6; 7 bases agree with TRBD1. Unmatched junction bases numbered 7, after V lost 5 bases and J lost 6 bases. The CDR3 has 15 amino acids. Germline CDR1 reads MNHNS; CDR2 reads SASEGT. CDR3 residues: CASSPGQVPNSPLHF. CDR3 bases: TGTGCCAGCAGTCCTGGACAGGTTCCTAATTCACCCCTCCACTTT.

There are a few counts of this clonotype. The V call is TRBV7-2, the J call TRBJ2-3; D might be TRBD1 (6 bases). Germline V gene lookup returns CDR1 SGHTA and CDR2 FQGNSA. This CDR3 region has 13 residues. With 5 bases removed from V and 7 bases from J, the gap between germline ends came to 13 bases. The CDR3 DNA reads as TGTGCCAGCAGCCGACTCCGGGACAATACGCAGTATTTT. Amino acid sequence: CASSRLRDNTQYF. Full variable domain (outside the CDR3, taken from reference TRBV7-2 and TRBJ2-3): GAGVSQSPSNKVTEKGKDVELRCDPISGHTALYWYRQSLGQGLEFLIYFQGNSAPDKSGLPSDRFSAERTGGSVSTLTIQRTQQEDSAVYLCASSRLRDNTQYFGPGTRLTVL.

This clonotype was found many times. This chain joins TRBV18 and TRBJ2-5; 7 positions agree with TRBD1. J lost 5 bases, V lost 5 bases, and 5 bases had no gene match. Per germline, CDR1 KGHSH and CDR2 LQKENI. CDR3 length equals 13 residues. CDR3 in DNA: TGTGCCAGCTCAGTCGTCAGGGGGGAGACCCAGTACTTC. It is translated as CASSVVRGETQYF.

The gene calls are TRBV25-1 and TRBJ2-7, with D perhaps TRBD1 (5 bases). Trimming shortened V by 7 bases and J by 6 bases, and 13 bases separated the two germline ends. Germline assignment: CDR1 MGHDK and CDR2 SYGVNS. The CDR3 length is 12 residues. The DNA of the CDR3 is TGTGCCAGCAAGGGGTTAGGCGGCGAGCAGTACTTC. Its protein is CASKGLGGEQYF.

Many counts were recorded for this clonotype. The chain is built from TRBV19 and TRBJ1-1, with D possibly matching TRBD1 (5 bases). The CDR3 covers 16 residues. Germline CDR1 and CDR2: LNHDA and SQIVND (reference sequence). Trimming removed 4 bases from V and 1 base from J, with 16 bases in between. The CDR3 DNA reads as TGTGCCAGTAGTAAACGAGTGAGGGGAAAGAACACTGAAGCTTTCTTT. It encodes CASSKRVRGKNTEAFF. The entire variable domain, with the rest obtained from reference TRBV19 and TRBJ1-1, is as follows: DGGITQSPKYLFRKEGQNVTLSCEQNLNHDAMYWYRQDPGQGLRLIYYSQIVNDFQKGDIAEGYSVSREKKESFPLTVTSAQKNPTAFYLCASSKRVRGKNTEAFFGQGTRLTVV.

A word on this clonotype: A far larger clone is just one base off, so this is likely a read error. The chain employs TRBV7-2 and TRBJ1-5; D gene ambiguous. V was shortened by 2 bases and J by 6 bases, with 8 bases between the two germline ends. CDR1 and CDR2 from the germline V gene are SGHTA and FQGNSA. This CDR3 is built from 13 residues. The CDR3 DNA sequence: TGTGCCAGCAGCTTATCGGGGATTCAGCCCCAGCATTTT. Protein: CASSLSGIQPQHF.

The table lists this clonotype with many counts. The chain couples TRBV7-9 to TRBJ2-1; D is possibly TRBD2 (6 bases). The V end lost 5 bases, the J end lost 0 bases, and 11 bases lay between the germline ends. The CDR3 is made up of 15 amino acids. Germline V gene data show CDR1 as SEHNR and CDR2 as FQNEAQ (reference sequence). The CDR3 DNA follows: TGTGCCAGCAGCCCTACGGGAGTCTCCTACAATGAGCAGTTCTTC. This sequence encodes CASSPTGVSYNEQFF. Looking up the rest from reference TRBV7-9 and TRBJ2-1 gives the full variable domain: DTGVSQNPRHKITKRGQNVTFRCDPISEHNRLYWYRQTLGQGPEFLTYFQNEAQLEKSRLLSDRFSAERPKGSFSTLEIQRTEQGDSAMYLCASSPTGVSYNEQFFGPGTRLTVL.

There are many counts of this clonotype. The chain has TRBV10-1 and TRBJ2-1, with 9 bases that match TRBD1. Germline V CDR1 and CDR2: WNHNN, SYGVQD (reference sequence). The CDR3 is 18 residues long. V shed 8 bases and J 0 bases; nucleotides not matched to a gene: 14. Here the CDR3 DNA reads TGCGCCAGCGGCGGGTCCGGGACAGGGAAGAGCTCCTACAATGAGCAGTTCTTC. Encoded protein: CASGGSGTGKSSYNEQFF.

CDR3 sequence reads: CSVESGTGELFF. In DNA, the CDR3 is TGCAGCGTTGAATCCGGAACCGGGGAGCTGTTTTTT. The V call is TRBV29-1, the J call TRBJ2-2, with unresolved D. Between the trimmed V and J ends, which lost 2 bases and 5 bases, there was a span of 6 bases. Germline CDR1 reads SQVTM; CDR2 reads ANQGSEA. The CDR3 extends over 12 amino acids.

This clonotype was seen at least ten times. The J gene is TRBJ2-5, the V gene TRBV28; D is unresolved. From germline, CDR1 is MDHEN and CDR2 SYDVKM. The length of the CDR3 is 12 residues. The ends were cut back, 6 bases at V and 4 bases at J, with 9 bases in the middle. CDR3 DNA sequence: TGTGCCAGCAGCCAAGAGAGAGAGACCCAGTACTTC. Protein: CASSQERETQYF. Full variable domain (missing parts from reference TRBV28 and TRBJ2-5): DVKVTQSSRYLVKRTGEKVFLECVQDMDHENMFWYRQDPGLGLRLIYFSYDVKMKEKGDIPEGYSVSREKKERFSLILESASTNQTSMYLCASSQERETQYFGPGTRLLVL.